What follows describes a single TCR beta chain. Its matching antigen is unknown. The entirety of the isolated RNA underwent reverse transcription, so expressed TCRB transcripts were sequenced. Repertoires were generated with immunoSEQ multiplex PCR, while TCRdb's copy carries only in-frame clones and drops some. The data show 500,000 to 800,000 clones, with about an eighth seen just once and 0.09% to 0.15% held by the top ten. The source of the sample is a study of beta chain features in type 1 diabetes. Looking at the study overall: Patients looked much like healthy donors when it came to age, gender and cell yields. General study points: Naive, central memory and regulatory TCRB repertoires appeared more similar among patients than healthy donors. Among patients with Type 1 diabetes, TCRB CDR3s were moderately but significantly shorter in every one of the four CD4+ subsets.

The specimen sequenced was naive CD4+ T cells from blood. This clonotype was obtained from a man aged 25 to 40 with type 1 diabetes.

CDR3 in amino acids: CAWTRGRVHYGYTF. The CDR3 nucleotides are TGTGCCTGGACTCGGGGCAGGGTTCATTACGGCTACACCTTC. The chain uses TRBV30 and TRBJ1-2; D is perhaps TRBD1 (5 bases). Germline CDR1 and CDR2: GTSNPN and SVGIG (reference sequence). The CDR3 runs 14 residues. V was trimmed by 4 bases and J by 8 bases, leaving 20 bases between them.